This T cell receptor (beta chain) came from a study of CD8 T cells in ankylosing spondylitis. TCRdb called the 5' RACE reads again in MiXCR, with one record for every CDR3 protein. The sample lists hundreds of thousands of distinct CDR3 sequences; about an eighth were seen once. Study-level results: Characteristic of ankylosing spondylitis blood, it appeared, was a TCR beta motif comprising roughly 8 highly homologous variants. Disease-linked clones reportedly showed significant enrichment in matched ankylosing spondylitis synovial fluid. Some motif variants were previously reported in reactive arthritis synovial fluid and blood.

CDR1 MNHEY and CDR2 SVGAGI come from the germline V gene. CDR3 length: 17 amino acids. V was clipped by 2 bases and J by 1 base, with 15 bases between them. Notes on this clonotype: The antigen is not known.

Sample: blood, either unsorted or a sorted T cell fraction (not recorded which). This rearrangement joins TRBV6-5 to TRBJ2-1, with D maybe TRBD1 (5 bases). This sequence was found in a male donor with ankylosing spondylitis. CDR3 amino acids: CASSYGARTRSYNEQFF. CDR3 nucleotides: TGTGCCAGCAGTTACGGGGCCCGGACAAGGTCCTACAATGAGCAGTTCTTC.